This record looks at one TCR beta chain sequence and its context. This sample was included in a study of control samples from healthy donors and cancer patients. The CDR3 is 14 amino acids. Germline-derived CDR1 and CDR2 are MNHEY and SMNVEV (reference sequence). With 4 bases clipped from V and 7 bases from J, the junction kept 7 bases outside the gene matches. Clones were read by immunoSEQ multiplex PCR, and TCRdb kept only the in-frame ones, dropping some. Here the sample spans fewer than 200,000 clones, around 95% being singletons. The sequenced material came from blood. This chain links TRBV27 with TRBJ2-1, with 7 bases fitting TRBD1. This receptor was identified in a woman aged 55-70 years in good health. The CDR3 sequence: CASSSTTGPNEQFF. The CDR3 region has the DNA TGTGCCAGCAGTTCGACGACAGGGCCGAATGAGCAGTTCTTC.